This is a list of T cell receptor beta chains from one sample in a study of graft-versus-host responses after intestinal transplantation. Here immunoSEQ multiplex PCR was the method, and the copy in TCRdb shows in-frame clones only, minus some. This table holds about 120,000 clones, approximately 92% found once. No cognate antigen is known for these TCRs. The sequencing here drew on unstimulated CD4+ T cells sorted from spleen or lymph node cells, taken before intestinal transplant. Source of these receptors: a human donor who received an intestinal transplant. CDR3s include the opening cysteine and the closing phenylalanine or tryptophan. Fields, in order: CDR3 length, V gene, D gene, J gene, clone size, CDR3 DNA, CDR3 protein. A D gene is named only where the DNA matches it firmly. Not all rows give a size; the values are once, few, many and, for expanded clones, a class.

>11|TRBV7-9|.|TRBJ1-1|.
TGTGCCAGCAGCGAGGATGGGGAAGCTTTCTTT
CASSEDGEAFF
>13|TRBV28|.|TRBJ2-7|.
TGTGCCAGCAGTCTAACAGGGTACTACGAGCAGTACTTC
CASSLTGYYEQYF
>16|TRBV7-3|TRBD1|TRBJ1-1|.
TGTGCCAGCAGCTTAGGAGGCTGGGGTACAGGGGGAAAAGCTTTCTTT
CASSLGGWGTGGKAFF
>15|TRBV11-2|.|TRBJ1-3|.
TGTGCCAGCAGCTTAGAACTCGTCTCTGGAAACACCATATATTTT
CASSLELVSGNTIYF
>22|TRBV27|TRBD2|TRBJ2-3|once
TGTGCCAGCAGTTTCTTGAGGGGGGACAGGAGAACTAGCGGGAGAAGCCCAGATACGCAGTATTTT
CASSFLRGDRRTSGRSPDTQYF
>14|TRBV27|.|TRBJ1-4|.
TGTGCCAGCAGTTATTATACTTATTATGAAAAACTGTTTTTT
CASSYYTYYEKLFF
>15|TRBV5-5|TRBD1|TRBJ1-2|.
TGTGCCAGCAGTCGTCAAACCGGGACAGGGGACGGCTACACCTTC
CASSRQTGTGDGYTF
>18|TRBV5-4|TRBD2|TRBJ2-3|once
TGTGCCAGCAGCTCTTGGATTAGCGGGAGATCCGGCACAGATACGCAGTATTTT
CASSSWISGRSGTDTQYF
>14|TRBV27|TRBD2|TRBJ2-7|.
TGTGCCAGCACCCCTTCGCCTAGCGGCTACGAGCAGTACTTC
CASTPSPSGYEQYF
>12|TRBV15|.|TRBJ1-1|.
TGTGCCACCAGCAGCCCGACCTTGGGGTCTTTCTTT
CATSSPTLGSFF
>15|TRBV7-2|.|TRBJ2-2|.
TGTGCCAGCAGCTTATCAGGGTTCGCCACCGGGGAGCTGTTTTTT
CASSLSGFATGELFF
>14|TRBV6-1|.|TRBJ2-7|once
TGTGCCAGCCTAAGTCCGGAGGCCTCCTACGAGCAGTACTTC
CASLSPEASYEQYF
>12|TRBV30|.|TRBJ2-1|once
TGTGCCTGGAGTCCCCCAACGGACGAGCAGTTCTTC
CAWSPPTDEQFF
>15|TRBV11-2|TRBD2|TRBJ2-2|.
TGTGCCAGCAGAGAAGCGGGAGAGAACACCGGGGAGCTGTTTTTT
CASREAGENTGELFF
>13|TRBV11-1|.|TRBJ2-5|once
TGTGCCAGCAGCTTTGGGAAAGAAGAGACCCAGTACTTC
CASSFGKEETQYF
>15|TRBV9|.|TRBJ2-1|.
TGTGCCAGCAGCGTAGCCCCGACAGTTGAAGATGAGCAGTTCTTC
CASSVAPTVEDEQFF
>18|TRBV5-3|TRBD2|TRBJ2-7|.
TGTGCCAGAAGCTTGTACTTACTAGCGGGACAAGAGAGGAACGAGCAGTACTTC
CARSLYLLAGQERNEQYF
>15|TRBV5-1|TRBD1|TRBJ2-2|.
TGCGCCAGCAGCTCCAAACAGGGGAGCACCGGGGAGCTGTTTTTT
CASSSKQGSTGELFF
>15|TRBV30|.|TRBJ1-4|.
TGTGCCTGGAGATACCAGGGATGGGCTAATGAAAAACTGTTTTTT
CAWRYQGWANEKLFF
>14|TRBV13|.|TRBJ1-1|.
TGTGCTTCAGCTCGAATCCCTGGAGGAACTGAAGCTTTCTTT
CASARIPGGTEAFF
>14|TRBV5-1|TRBD2|TRBJ2-5|.
TGCGCCAGCAGCTGGGGGGGACTAGAAGAGACCCAGTACTTC
CASSWGGLEETQYF
>16|TRBV6-6|.|TRBJ2-3|.
TGTGCCAGCAGTTATGGTGGGCGGACTAGCACAGATACGCAGTATTTT
CASSYGGRTSTDTQYF
>16|TRBV4-2|TRBD2|TRBJ2-2|.
TGTGCCAGCAGCCATTTACTAGCGGGAGGGCCCGGGGAGCTGTTTTTT
CASSHLLAGGPGELFF
>16|TRBV5-1|TRBD2|TRBJ2-1|.
TGCGCCAGCAGCGGATCTAGCGGGGGTGCCTACAATGAGCAGTTCTTC
CASSGSSGGAYNEQFF
>14|TRBV19|.|TRBJ2-7|.
TGTGCCAGTAATTTCGGGGGGCGCGGGTACGAGCAGTACTTC
CASNFGGRGYEQYF
>14|TRBV28|.|TRBJ1-5|.
TGTGCCAGCAGTCCTGGGCAGACCAATCAGCCCCAGCATTTT
CASSPGQTNQPQHF
>11|TRBV15|.|TRBJ2-1|.
TGTGCCACCAGCAGGAGCAATGAGCAGTTCTTC
CATSRSNEQFF
>17|TRBV7-3|.|TRBJ2-7|.
TGTGCCAGCAGCTTATCTCCGGGGCGCGAGGGTTCCTACGAGCAGTACTTC
CASSLSPGREGSYEQYF
>12|TRBV6-5|.|TRBJ1-2|.
TGTGCCAGCAAGCCCAAAGGGAGCGGCTACACCTTC
CASKPKGSGYTF
>13|TRBV2|.|TRBJ1-2|.
TGTGCCAGCAGTGGGGGACGGTCTTATGGCTACACCTTC
CASSGGRSYGYTF
>17|TRBV7-7|TRBD2|TRBJ2-1|.
TGTGCTAGCAGCCCGGGACTAGCGGGAGGGGGGGACAATGAGCAGTTCTTC
CASSPGLAGGGDNEQFF
>15|TRBV10-3|TRBD2|TRBJ2-1|once
TGTGCCACCCGGACTAGCGGGAGTAATATCAATGAGCAGTTCTTC
CATRTSGSNINEQFF
>8|TRBV20-1|.|TRBJ1-2|.
TGCAGTGCTAGCGGCTACACCTTC
CSASGYTF
>14|TRBV2|TRBD2|TRBJ2-1|.
TGTGCCAGCAGTACTAGCGGCTCCTACAATGAGCAGTTCTTC
CASSTSGSYNEQFF